This T cell receptor (beta chain) derives from a study of cytomegalovirus exposure and HLA in healthy donors. Study in general: Some 85 million unique TCRs from HLA-typed donors were held in an early data release.

Germline CDR1 and CDR2: SGHRS and YFSETQ. The CDR3 length is 14 residues. J was trimmed by 2 bases and V by 4 bases; bases with no gene match: 4. In its sample, this clone was seen a few times. The antigen is not known. The sample has other DNA sequences that encode this CDR3 too. Both 60 Vbeta primers and 13 Jbeta primers went into the PCR. Original processing notes: There were 80 million or so unique TCR beta chains by a later count, and approximately 11 million of them were shared. Repertoires were generated with immunoSEQ multiplex PCR, while TCRdb's copy carries only in-frame clones and drops some. The DNA gave D and trimming, while V, J and clone size come from that table. This sample has 120,000 to 150,000 clones, with around 72% found just once. Study-wide results and caveats: Cytomegalovirus status was reportedly diagnosed by the classifier with high specificity and sensitivity. A later examination showed that TCR association rates differed by HLA locus, with DRB1 most and HLA-C fewest.

V is TRBV5-1 and J is TRBJ1-1; 8 bases align to TRBD1. This sequence originates from a human donor in good health. Sequencing was carried out using PBMCs. The CDR3 DNA sequence: TGCGCCAGCAGCCCCGGGACAGGCAACACTGAAGCTTTCTTT. Translation gives CASSPGTGNTEAFF.